This entry lists 16 T cell receptor beta chains sequenced from one sample in a study of blood T cell repertoires in COVID-19. Sequenced by immunoSEQ multiplex PCR; TCRdb stores in-frame clones only, minus some. Of roughly 200,000 clones in the sample, 90% are singletons; the top ten hold about 1.3%. The sequencing input was PBMCs or T cells enriched from blood (not recorded which). The receptors here all came from a man aged 25 to 40 who had recovered from COVID-19.

The CDR3 coding sequence is TGTGCCAGCAGTGAAGGCCAGGGGGGCTCCTACGAGCAGTACTTC. Residues: CASSEGQGGSYEQYF. The chain is built from TRBV6-1 and TRBJ2-7; weak D call: TRBD1 (7 bases). Between the trimmed V and J ends, which lost 1 base and 0 bases, there was a span of 10 bases. Germline CDR1 reads MNHNS; CDR2 reads SASEGT. The CDR3 is 15 amino acids.

Comments on this clone: The junction and the germline gene differ at one end; a read error may be behind it. The chain couples TRBV14 to TRBJ2-5, with TRBD2 identical over 13 bases. Germline CDR1 is SGHDN and CDR2 is FVKESK. The CDR3 is made up of 17 amino acids. CDR3 nucleotide sequence: TGTGCCAGCAGCCAAAGTCTCACTTGGACTAGCGGGGGTCCTCCTCACTTC. Its translation is CASSQSLTWTSGGPPHF.

The V gene is TRBV5-1, the J gene TRBJ2-7, with 9 positions matching TRBD1. With V trimmed by 0 bases and J by 3 bases, 4 bases remained unmatched. CDR3 size: 15 residues. Germline V gives CDR1 SGHRS, CDR2 YFSETQ. CDR3 nucleotide sequence: TGCGCCAGCAGCTTGGAGGGGACAGGGCTCTACGAGCAGTACTTC. Its translation is CASSLEGTGLYEQYF.

A few counts support this clone. The rearrangement links TRBV14 to TRBJ2-1; 11 bases are shared with TRBD1. Germline trimming cut 0 bases from V and 7 bases from J; bases unmatched to any gene: 8. The CDR3 totals 17 residues. Germline values: CDR1 SGHDN, CDR2 FVKESK. As DNA, the CDR3 is TGTGCCAGCAGCCAAGAGGGACAGGGGGTGGTTCGGAATGAGCAGTTCTTC. Protein product: CASSQEGQGVVRNEQFF.

This rearrangement joins TRBV19 to TRBJ2-2, with TRBD2 matching over 8 bases. The CDR3 length is 14 residues. Trimming took 6 bases from V and 6 from J; bases not matched to a gene: 6. Germline V gene lookup returns CDR1 LNHDA and CDR2 SQIVND (reference sequence). CDR3 region: CASRMGLGSGELFF. The CDR3 coding sequence is TGTGCCAGTAGGATGGGACTAGGGTCCGGGGAGCTGTTTTTT.

The chain employs TRBV4-3 and TRBJ2-7, with TRBD2 matching 11 bases. Germline assignment: CDR1 LGHNA and CDR2 YSLEER. This CDR3 comprises 14 residues. The V segment lost 4 bases and the J segment 2 bases; nucleotides outside the gene matches: 1. The CDR3 DNA follows: TGCGCCAGCAGCCCGACTAGCGGGACCTACGAGCAGTACTTC. It translates to CASSPTSGTYEQYF.

V is TRBV28 and J is TRBJ1-1, with TRBD1 identical over 11 bases. The V segment lost 2 bases and the J segment 10 bases; nucleotides outside the gene matches: 3. The CDR3 covers 13 residues. Germline V gene lookup returns CDR1 MDHEN and CDR2 SYDVKM. The CDR3 nucleotides are TGTGCCAGCAGTTTAAGGGACAGGGGGAGAGCTTTCTTT. Encoded protein: CASSLRDRGRAFF.

Of note for this clone: The DNA is left out, because the CDR3 cannot be placed on it with certainty; the CDR3 is given as TCRdb lists it. The rearrangement links TRBV9 to TRBJ2-7; TRBD2 is the table's D call, not checked against the DNA. With termini counted, the CDR3 has 13 amino acids. Looked up from germline, CDR1 is SGDLS and CDR2 is YYNGEE. CDR3 sequence reads: CASSVGPGDEQYF.

V gene TRBV19 combines with J gene TRBJ2-6; 8 bases agree with TRBD2. CDR3 length: 17 residues. The germline CDR1 and CDR2 sequences are LNHDA and SQIVND (reference sequence). The V gene end was trimmed by 3 bases and the J gene end by 2 bases; junction bases not matched to a gene: 6. For the CDR3, the DNA is TGTGCCAGTAGTATGGGTAGCGGGATGACTGGGGCCAACGTCCTGACTTTC. This sequence encodes CASSMGSGMTGANVLTF.

This clone was counted a single time. The V gene is TRBV27, the J gene TRBJ1-5; 9 bases align to TRBD1. This CDR3 spans 16 amino acids. V trimming: 5 bases; J trimming: 2 bases; junction bases outside the gene matches: 7. Germline values: CDR1 MNHEY, CDR2 SMNVEV (reference sequence). The DNA of the CDR3 is TGTGCCAGCAGTCCCCGACAGGGGGTCGGCAATCAGCCCCAGCATTTT. Its translation: CASSPRQGVGNQPQHF.

The chain employs TRBV6-5 and TRBJ1-2, with 7 bases matching TRBD1. Germline V gene lookup returns CDR1 MNHEY and CDR2 SVGAGI. The J segment lost 2 bases and the V segment lost 2 bases, leaving 5 bases of the junction unmatched. The CDR3 consists of 15 residues. The CDR3 DNA reads TGTGCCAGCAGTTACGCAGGGGGTTACAACTATGGCTACACCTTC. This sequence encodes CASSYAGGYNYGYTF.

The chain joins TRBV5-1 to TRBJ1-3; 8 nucleotides agree with TRBD1. The V gene's germline CDR1 is SGHRS and CDR2 YFSETQ. The CDR3 covers 16 residues. V trimming: 3 bases; J trimming: 2 bases; junction bases outside the gene matches: 7. CDR3 nucleotides: TGCGCCAGCAGCTCTAATTCAGGGGGCACTGGAAACACCATATATTTT. Its protein is CASSSNSGGTGNTIYF.

The chain couples TRBV27 to TRBJ2-6; TRBD1 agrees at 10 bases. The CDR3 covers 18 residues. Germline loops: CDR1 MNHEY, CDR2 SMNVEV (reference sequence). The V and J ends lost 3 bases and 1 base, in that order; junction bases with no gene match: 6. The CDR3, as DNA: TGTGCCAGCAGTTTTCCGGGACAGGGGCTATCTGGGGCCAACGTCCTGACTTTC. This translates into CASSFPGQGLSGANVLTF.

This clone was observed a few times. The DNA of the CDR3 is TGTGCCAGTAGACCAGACAGGCTCTACATGAACACTGAAGCTTTCTTT. Translating gives CASRPDRLYMNTEAFF. This sequence joins TRBV19 and TRBJ1-1; D is possibly TRBD1 (6 bases). Germline CDR1 and CDR2: LNHDA and SQIVND (reference sequence). This CDR3 is built from 16 residues. V lost 6 bases, J lost 0 bases, and 17 bases lay in between. The full variable domain, rest sourced from reference TRBV19 and TRBJ1-1, is DGGITQSPKYLFRKEGQNVTLSCEQNLNHDAMYWYRQDPGQGLRLIYYSQIVNDFQKGDIAEGYSVSREKKESFPLTVTSAQKNPTAFYLCASRPDRLYMNTEAFFGQGTRLTVV.

The chain employs TRBV24-1 and TRBJ2-5, with 8 nucleotides matching TRBD1. Trimming took 3 bases from V and 3 from J; bases not matched to a gene: 5. The CDR3 contains 15 residues. Per the germline V gene, CDR1 is KGHDR and CDR2 is SFDVKD. This CDR3 reads CATSDETGAEETQYF. The CDR3 bases are TGTGCCACCAGTGATGAGACAGGGGCCGAAGAGACCCAGTACTTC.

The chain couples TRBV5-4 to TRBJ2-6; the match to TRBD1 covers 10 bases. The V and J ends lost 4 bases and 0 bases, in that order; junction bases with no gene match: 4. Germline V gives CDR1 SGHNT, CDR2 YYREEE (reference sequence). The length of the CDR3 is 17 residues. The DNA of the CDR3 is TGTGCCAGCAGCAAGGACAGGGGGGTCTCTGGGGCCAACGTCCTGACTTTC. Amino acids: CASSKDRGVSGANVLTF.